This paragraph reports one TCR beta chain. Its antigen is currently unknown. These data are taken from a study of cytomegalovirus exposure and HLA in healthy donors. Study-level findings and limits: Earlier analysis yielded a pattern in which most TCR beta V segments were productive about 87% or about 30% of the time.

The length of the CDR3 is 15 residues. CDR1 SGDLS and CDR2 YYNGEE come from the germline V gene. J lost 4 bases, V lost 6 bases, and 9 bases had no gene match. 13 Jbeta primers and 60 Vbeta primers were used for the PCR. TCRdb's copy holds only in-frame clones and misses some; the assay was immunoSEQ multiplex PCR. The sample lists 150,000 to 200,000 clones, around 76% occurring once. The sequence was obtained from a man aged 35 to 55 in good health and CMV-seropositive. The chain combines TRBV9 with TRBJ2-2, with 7 bases matching TRBD1. The sample comprised PBMCs. Here the CDR3 reads CASTTGALGTGELFF. The CDR3 DNA is TGTGCCAGCACCACAGGGGCCCTAGGCACCGGGGAGCTGTTTTTT.